These T cell receptor beta chains were read from a single sample in a study of shared clonotypes between healthy human individuals. Using immunoSEQ multiplex PCR, the repertoire was profiled, and TCRdb retains in-frame clones only, with some absent. Of about 1.5 million clones listed, around 97% are singletons. The sequenced material came from naive CD4+ T cells sorted from blood. All receptors come from a man aged 30 to 45 in good health. The CDR3 runs from the conserved cysteine through the conserved F or W. Fields, in order: J gene, D gene, V gene, clone size, CDR3 DNA, CDR3 protein. A D gene is named only where the DNA matches it firmly. Clone size, where shown, is once, few, many, or a class for clones that have expanded.

TRBJ2-7 | . | TRBV5-1 | . | TGCGCCAGCAGCGACATCAACCGGAGCTCCTACGAGCAGTACTTC | CASSDINRSSYEQYF
TRBJ1-2 | . | TRBV5-1 | . | TGCGCCAGCAGCTTGGGGTACCGTAACTATGGCTACACCTTC | CASSLGYRNYGYTF
TRBJ2-6 | . | TRBV7-5 | . | TGTGCCAGAAGCTCAGCCCGGGACAGATGCTCTGGGGCCAACGTCCTGACTTTC | CARSSARDRCSGANVLTF
TRBJ1-2 | TRBD1 | TRBV6-6 | . | TGTGCCAGCAGTTACTGGGACAGGGGGAACTATGGCTACACCTTC | CASSYWDRGNYGYTF
TRBJ2-2 | . | TRBV7-2 | . | TGTGCCAGCAGCATTGGACCTACCGGGGAGCTGTTTTTT | CASSIGPTGELFF
TRBJ2-1 | . | TRBV10-1 | . | TGCGCCAGCAGTGAGTCTAGGGTAGCGGCCACATATATGAGCTCCTACAATGAGCAGTTCTTC | CASSESRVAATYMSSYNEQFF
TRBJ1-5 | TRBD1 | TRBV28 | . | TGTGCCAGCAGTTTACGATCCCGGGACAGGGGGCTGATTGGCAATCAGCCCCAGCATTTT | CASSLRSRDRGLIGNQPQHF
TRBJ1-5 | . | TRBV6-6 | . | TGTGCCAGCAGTTGGACAGGCAATCAGCCCCAGCATTTT | CASSWTGNQPQHF
TRBJ2-2 | TRBD1 | TRBV11-3 | once | TGTGCCAGCAGCTCAAGACAGGGGGCCACCGGGGAGCTGTTTTTT | CASSSRQGATGELFF
TRBJ1-3 | . | TRBV5-1 | . | TGCGCCAGCAGCCCTTCTACGGGAAACACCATATATTTT | CASSPSTGNTIYF
TRBJ1-3 | TRBD1 | TRBV5-1 | . | TGCGCCAGCAGCTCCGGGACAGGGGGTGTAGGAAACACCATATATTTT | CASSSGTGGVGNTIYF
TRBJ2-7 | TRBD2 | TRBV10-3 | . | TGTGCCATCAGTGAGTCACTTTTAGCGGGAATTCCGTACGAGCAGTACTTC | CAISESLLAGIPYEQYF
TRBJ2-1 | . | TRBV12-5 | . | TGTGCTAGTGGTTTGGTCGTGACCCGGGAGTTCTACAATGAGCAGTTCTTC | CASGLVVTREFYNEQFF
TRBJ2-7 | . | TRBV5-4 | . | TGTGCCAGCAGCAGGCAGCCGGTCAGCTACGAGCAGTACTTC | CASSRQPVSYEQYF
TRBJ2-7 | . | TRBV13 | . | TGTGCCAGCAGCTTAGCCCCTCGGAGGTACGAGCAGTACTTC | CASSLAPRRYEQYF
TRBJ2-1 | . | TRBV4-1 | . | TGCGCCAGCAGCCAAGATCCGTTTAGGAAGGTCGTCACCGATGAGCAGTTCTTC | CASSQDPFRKVVTDEQFF
TRBJ1-2 | TRBD1 | TRBV28 | . | TGTGCCAGCAGTTTATGGGCACGGGACAGGGGTGGCTACACCTTC | CASSLWARDRGGYTF
TRBJ2-3 | . | TRBV5-4 | . | TGTGCCAGCAGCCTCCTAGCCCCAGCAGATACGCAGTATTTT | CASSLLAPADTQYF
TRBJ2-5 | . | TRBV18 | . | TGTGCCAGCTCACCAATGGCGAGCCAAGAGACCCAGTACTTC | CASSPMASQETQYF
TRBJ2-7 | TRBD1 | TRBV25-1 | . | TGTGCCAGCAGTGAACCCGGGACAGGGGGATACGAGCAGTACTTC | CASSEPGTGGYEQYF
TRBJ2-7 | TRBD2 | TRBV7-2 | . | TGTGCCAGCAGCCAAATGGGGCTAGCGGGAAAATACGAGCAGTACTTC | CASSQMGLAGKYEQYF
TRBJ1-1 | . | TRBV20-1 | . | TGCAGTGCTAAGGGTCGGACTGAAGCTTTCTTT | CSAKGRTEAFF
TRBJ2-7 | . | TRBV5-1 | . | TGCGCCAGCAGCTTAGTCGGTTCCTACGAGCAGTACTTC | CASSLVGSYEQYF
TRBJ2-3 | . | TRBV5-4 | . | TGTGCCAGCAGCTTCCGGGACGGGAGCGATACGCAGTATTTT | CASSFRDGSDTQYF
TRBJ1-1 | . | TRBV9 | . | TGTGCCAGCAGCGGCGGGGGGAACACTGAAGCTTTCTTT | CASSGGGNTEAFF
TRBJ2-1 | TRBD2 | TRBV18 | . | TGTGCCAGCTCACCCCCTGCGGGAGGCTACAATGAGCAGTTCTTC | CASSPPAGGYNEQFF
TRBJ1-4 | . | TRBV28 | . | TGTGCCAGTTATAGGGCCGGAAAACTGTTTTTT | CASYRAGKLFF
TRBJ2-7 | TRBD2 | TRBV11-1 | . | TGTGCCAGCAGAGGGACTAGCGGGAGTCACTACGAGCAGTACTTC | CASRGTSGSHYEQYF
TRBJ1-5 | . | TRBV10-3 | . | TGTGCCATCAGTGAAAATCCGGGGGCTCAGCCCCAGCATTTT | CAISENPGAQPQHF
TRBJ2-5 | . | TRBV29-1 | . | TGCAGCGTCGCATCCGGTCAAGAGACCCAGTACTTC | CSVASGQETQYF
TRBJ1-1 | . | TRBV7-9 | . | TGTGCCAGCAGCTTAGCTGGGGTCACTGAAGCTTTCTTT | CASSLAGVTEAFF
TRBJ2-7 | . | TRBV6-1 | . | TGTGCCAGCAGTGAGCCCGGGACGGGCGTATTCGAGCAGTACTTC | CASSEPGTGVFEQYF
TRBJ2-5 | . | TRBV5-1 | . | TGCGCCAGCAGCTCTAGGGTCGTTTTAATGCTTTCCCAACAAGAGACCCAGTACTTC | CASSSRVVLMLSQQETQYF
TRBJ1-1 | TRBD1 | TRBV5-1 | . | TGCGCCAGCAGCCTAAACAGGGGGAACAATATGAACACTGAAGCTTTCTTT | CASSLNRGNNMNTEAFF
TRBJ2-1 | TRBD2 | TRBV9 | once | TGTGCCAGCACCAAAGGCGGTAGCGGGAGGCCTGGGAGCTCCTACAATGAGCAGTTCTTC | CASTKGGSGRPGSSYNEQFF